The 3 T cell receptor beta chains below come from one sample, sequenced in a study of blood T cell repertoires in COVID-19. Clones were read by immunoSEQ multiplex PCR, and TCRdb kept only the in-frame ones, dropping some. The table lists about 230,000 clones, 84% of them singletons. What was sequenced was peripheral blood. These TCRs come from a woman older than 75 with active or convalescent COVID-19.

The V and J genes are TRBV5-1 and TRBJ2-5; TRBD2 matches at 10 bases. Germline V gene lookup returns CDR1 SGHRS and CDR2 YFSETQ. V shed 3 bases, J shed 5 bases, and the junction held 10 bases outside the gene matches. The CDR3 loop spans 16 amino acids. CDR3 bases: TGCGCCAGCAGCTCACGAGGAGCGGGGGGGCATGAGACCCAGTACTTC. Translated: CASSSRGAGGHETQYF. The entire variable domain, with the rest obtained from reference TRBV5-1 and TRBJ2-5, is as follows: KAGVTQTPRYLIKTRGQQVTLSCSPISGHRSVSWYQQTPGQGLQFLFEYFSETQRNKGNFPGRFSGRQFSNSRSEMNVSTLELGDSALYLCASSSRGAGGHETQYFGPGTRLLVL.

The sample holds a few counts of this clone. The V and J genes are TRBV7-9 and TRBJ1-2, with D perhaps matching TRBD1 (5 bases). The CDR3 runs to 15 residues. Germline loops: CDR1 SEHNR, CDR2 FQNEAQ (reference sequence). V lost 3 bases and J lost 3, with 14 bases in between. Here the CDR3 DNA reads TGTGCCAGCAGCTTGGGGGAGGGAGGACACTATGGCTACACCTTC. This sequence encodes CASSLGEGGHYGYTF.

This chain links TRBV7-2 with TRBJ2-5; 10 nucleotides agree with TRBD2. Germline CDR1 and CDR2: SGHTA and FQGNSA. V lost 1 base to trimming and J lost 2 bases; unmatched junction nucleotides: 7. The CDR3 totals 17 residues. The CDR3 DNA sequence: TGTGCCAGCAGCTTAGGGTCTGCGACTAGCGGGCAAGAGACCCAGTACTTC. As protein: CASSLGSATSGQETQYF.